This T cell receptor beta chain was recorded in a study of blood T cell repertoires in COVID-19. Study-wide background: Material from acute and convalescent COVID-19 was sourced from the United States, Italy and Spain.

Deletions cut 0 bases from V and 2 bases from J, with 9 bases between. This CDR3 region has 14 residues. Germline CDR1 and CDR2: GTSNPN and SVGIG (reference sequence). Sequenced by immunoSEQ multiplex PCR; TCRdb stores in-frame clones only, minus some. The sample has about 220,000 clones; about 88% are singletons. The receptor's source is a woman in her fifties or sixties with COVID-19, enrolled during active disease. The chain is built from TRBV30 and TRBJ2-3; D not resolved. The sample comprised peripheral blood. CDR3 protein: CAWSVSLLTDTQYF. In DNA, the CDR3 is TGTGCCTGGAGTGTAAGTCTACTCACAGATACGCAGTATTTT.